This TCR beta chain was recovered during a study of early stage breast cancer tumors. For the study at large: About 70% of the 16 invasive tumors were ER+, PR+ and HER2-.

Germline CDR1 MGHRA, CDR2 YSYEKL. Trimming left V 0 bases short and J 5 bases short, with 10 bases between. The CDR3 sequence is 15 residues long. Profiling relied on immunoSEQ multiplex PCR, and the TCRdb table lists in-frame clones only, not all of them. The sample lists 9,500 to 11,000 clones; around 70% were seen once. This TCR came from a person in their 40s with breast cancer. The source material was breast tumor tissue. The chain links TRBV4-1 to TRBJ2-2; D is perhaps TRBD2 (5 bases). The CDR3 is CASSQEPSGTGELFF. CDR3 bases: TGCGCCAGCAGCCAAGAACCTTCGGGGACCGGGGAGCTGTTTTTT.